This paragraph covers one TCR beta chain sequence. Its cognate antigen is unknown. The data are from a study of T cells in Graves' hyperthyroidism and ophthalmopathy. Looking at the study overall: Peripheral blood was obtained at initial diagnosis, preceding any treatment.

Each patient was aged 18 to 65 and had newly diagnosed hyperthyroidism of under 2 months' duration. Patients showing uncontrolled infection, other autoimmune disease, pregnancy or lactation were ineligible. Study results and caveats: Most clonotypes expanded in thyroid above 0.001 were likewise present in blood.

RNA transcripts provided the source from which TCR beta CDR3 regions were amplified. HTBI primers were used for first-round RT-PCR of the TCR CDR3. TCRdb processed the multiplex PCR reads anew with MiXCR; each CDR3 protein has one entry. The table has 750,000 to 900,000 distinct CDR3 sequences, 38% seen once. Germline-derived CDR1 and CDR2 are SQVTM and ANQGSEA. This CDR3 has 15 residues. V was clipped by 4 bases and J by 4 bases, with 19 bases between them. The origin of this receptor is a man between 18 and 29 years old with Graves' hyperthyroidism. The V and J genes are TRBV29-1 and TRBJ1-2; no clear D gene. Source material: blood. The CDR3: CSVVVTRTEGYGYTF. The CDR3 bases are TGCAGCGTTGTGGTGACGAGGACGGAGGGCTATGGCTACACCTTC.